These T cell receptor beta chains were read from a single sample in a study of T cell responses to AZD1222 COVID-19 vaccine. Only in-frame clones appear in the TCRdb table, and some are missing; sequencing was by immunoSEQ multiplex PCR. The table lists some 120,000 clones, roughly 90% of them singletons. The sample was peripheral blood, taken on day 0 of AZD1222 vaccination. These receptors originate from an adult in good health. The CDR3 runs from the conserved cysteine through the conserved F or W.

cdr3_length v_call cdr3_aa
16 TRBV19 CASSINSGTGTQPQHF
14 TRBV18 CASSPPAGAHGYTF
15 TRBV19 CASSMRGVPTYEQYF
18 TRBV5-1 CASSLSLLGESSGNTIYF
15 TRBV27 CASSLAASSYNEQFF
17 TRBV11-2 CASSLEASGRRADTQYF
15 TRBV11-3 CASSLTSGSYNEQFF
16 TRBV19 CASSPHGTSGSYEQYF
19 TRBV19 CASRNRDRGSRPFGSPLHF
13 TRBV6-5 CASSLNRERGYTF
15 TRBV19 CASSIQRALNQPQHF
15 TRBV5-1 CASSTGEIAWNEQFF
19 TRBV19 CASSAGESAGGWIYYGYTF
14 TRBV9 CASSVGQRTGELFF
13 TRBV10-3 CATAAHQNTEAFF
12 TRBV28 CASSWPENEQFF
15 TRBV6-6 CASIPQGKLAGELFF
14 TRBV27 CASSFRTGGREQYF
15 TRBV5-1 CASTLGGGWNTEAFF
17 TRBV6-1 CASSEEPHHATNEKLFF
14 TRBV5-4 CASSPTGSGYGYTF
15 TRBV18 CASSPRASGIYEQYF
12 TRBV6-5 CARGLGNSPLHF
16 TRBV6-2/TRBV6-3 CASSQPGLAAKNIQYF
14 TRBV6-5 CASSYSWGRGGYTF
16 TRBV18 CASSLTGGIRANVLTF
13 TRBV6-6 CASSSSTFYGYTF
13 TRBV12-3/TRBV12-4 CASSPGVNSPLHF
15 TRBV6-5 CASSYSISSYNEQFF
14 TRBV5-8 CASSFPTGGEKLFF
14 TRBV7-6 CASSWGGFNYEQYF
14 TRBV11-1 CASSVGAGHEKLFF
14 TRBV5-1 CASSGTSGLYEQYF
15 TRBV28 CASSFNAGASYEQYF
13 TRBV24-1 CATSDNSGNTIYF
14 TRBV28 CASSSGQGDSPLHF
16 TRBV3-1/TRBV3-2 CASSPLKASLPGEQFF
16 TRBV7-9 CASTFATGSVYNEQFF
18 TRBV9 CASSVYAGGLTLINEQFF
14 TRBV5-6 CASSLEGTNEKLFF
16 TRBV5-6 CASSLIAGGPFDEQFF
18 TRBV11-2 CASSTLPPGQSSYNEQFF
14 TRBV10-3 CAISESVASYEQYF
18 TRBV6-6 CASSPPPTGVKRSQPQHF
15 TRBV6-1 CASSEAIAGNQPQHF
15 TRBV11-3 CASSLALAGDNEQFF
15 TRBV2 CASNEQGLSSYEQYF
12 TRBV13 CASTTGGYEQYF
16 TRBV5-5 CASSSKQGTGANVLTF
12 TRBV29-1 CSVEGFGGTIYF
17 TRBV7-8 CASSPGGPGTWTYEQYF
14 TRBV18 CASSPTDVNTEAFF
15 TRBV3-1/TRBV3-2 CASSRTSGLSYEQYF